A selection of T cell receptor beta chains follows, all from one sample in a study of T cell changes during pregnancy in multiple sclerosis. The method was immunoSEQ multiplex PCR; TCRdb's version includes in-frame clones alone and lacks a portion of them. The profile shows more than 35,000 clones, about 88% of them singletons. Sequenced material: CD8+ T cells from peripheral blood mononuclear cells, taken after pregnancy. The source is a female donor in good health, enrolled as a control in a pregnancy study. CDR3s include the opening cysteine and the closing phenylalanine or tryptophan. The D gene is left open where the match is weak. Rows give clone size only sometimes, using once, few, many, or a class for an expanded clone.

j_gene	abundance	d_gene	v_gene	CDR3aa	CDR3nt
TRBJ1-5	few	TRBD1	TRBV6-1	CASSEWGQGANQPQHF	TGTGCCAGCAGTGAGTGGGGACAGGGGGCCAATCAGCCCCAGCATTTT
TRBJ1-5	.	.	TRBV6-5	CASSYNGGGGNQPQHF	TGTGCCAGCAGTTATAACGGGGGAGGGGGCAATCAGCCCCAGCATTTT
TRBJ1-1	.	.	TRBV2	CASNGGDSSNTEAFF	TGTGCCAGCAATGGAGGGGATTCCTCAAACACTGAAGCTTTCTTT
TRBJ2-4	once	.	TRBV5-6	CASSTHKNIQYF	TGTGCCAGCAGCACACACAAAAACATTCAGTACTTC
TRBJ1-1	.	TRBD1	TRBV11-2	CASSFSRGTGVSAAFF	TGTGCCAGCAGCTTTTCCAGAGGGACAGGGGTATCGGCGGCTTTCTTT
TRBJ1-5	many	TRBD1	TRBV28	CASSLTHTVPGTGKSNQPQHF	TGTGCCAGCAGTTTGACACACACCGTTCCCGGGACAGGGAAGAGCAATCAGCCCCAGCATTTT
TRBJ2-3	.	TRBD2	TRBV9	CASSASGGAGTDTQYF	TGTGCCAGCAGCGCTAGCGGGGGGGCAGGCACAGATACGCAGTATTTT
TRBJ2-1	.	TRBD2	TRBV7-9	CASSFGGASEQFF	TGTGCCAGCAGCTTCGGGGGGGCCTCCGAGCAGTTCTTC
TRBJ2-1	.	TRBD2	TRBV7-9	CASSQLAGAYNEQFF	TGTGCCAGCAGCCAACTAGCGGGGGCGTACAATGAGCAGTTCTTC
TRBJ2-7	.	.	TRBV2	CAIGEGGLYEQYF	TGTGCCATCGGGGAGGGGGGGCTCTACGAGCAGTACTTC
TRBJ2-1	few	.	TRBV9	CASSPNNEQFF	TGTGCCAGCAGCCCCAACAATGAGCAGTTCTTC
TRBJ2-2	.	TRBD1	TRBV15	CATSSGQGTGELFF	TGTGCCACCAGCAGTGGACAGGGCACCGGGGAGCTGTTTTTT
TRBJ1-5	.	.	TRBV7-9	CASSLGGGSNQPQHF	TGTGCCAGCAGCTTAGGGGGCGGTAGCAATCAGCCCCAGCATTTT
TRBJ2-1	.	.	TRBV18	CASSPPRTYNEQFF	TGTGCCAGCTCACCACCCAGGACCTACAATGAGCAGTTCTTC
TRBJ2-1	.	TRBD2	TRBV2	CASSEVAGRLYNEQFF	TGTGCCAGCAGTGAAGTAGCGGGGAGACTTTACAATGAGCAGTTCTTC
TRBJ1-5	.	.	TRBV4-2	CASGTVSNQPQHF	TGTGCCAGCGGGACTGTTAGCAATCAGCCCCAGCATTTT